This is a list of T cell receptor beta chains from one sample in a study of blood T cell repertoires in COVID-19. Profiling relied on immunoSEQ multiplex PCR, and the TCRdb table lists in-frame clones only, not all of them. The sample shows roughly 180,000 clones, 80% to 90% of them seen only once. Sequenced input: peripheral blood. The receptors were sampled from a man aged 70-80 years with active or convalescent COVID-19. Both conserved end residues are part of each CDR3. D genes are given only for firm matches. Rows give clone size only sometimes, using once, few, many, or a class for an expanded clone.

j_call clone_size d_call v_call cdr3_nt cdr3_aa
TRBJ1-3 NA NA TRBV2 TGTGCCAGCAGTGAATATGTCGGAGCCTCTGGAAACACCATATATTTT CASSEYVGASGNTIYF
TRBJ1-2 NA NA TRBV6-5 TGTGCCAGCACAAAACCCGGGAGCTATGGCTACACCTTC CASTKPGSYGYTF
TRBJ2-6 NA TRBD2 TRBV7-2 TGTGCCAGCAGGGGGGGGACCGCCCAGGCCAACGTCCTGACTTTC CASRGGTAQANVLTF
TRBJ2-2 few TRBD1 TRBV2 TGTGCCAGCAGTGACAGGGGGCTCAACACCGGGGAGCTGTTTTTT CASSDRGLNTGELFF
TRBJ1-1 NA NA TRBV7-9 TGTGCCAGCAGCTTAGTGGCCTCGAACACTGAAGCTTTCTTT CASSLVASNTEAFF
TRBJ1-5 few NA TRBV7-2 TGTGCCAGCAGCTTAGTCGGTTATAGCGGCAATCAGCCCCAGCATTTT CASSLVGYSGNQPQHF
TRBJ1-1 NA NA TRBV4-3 TGCGCCAGCAGCCAAGATCCGAGACAGCGAACCTCGCACACTGAAGCTTTCTTT CASSQDPRQRTSHTEAFF
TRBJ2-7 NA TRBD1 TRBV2 TGTGCCAGCAGATCCGGGACAGGGGCCCTCGAGCAGTACTTC CASRSGTGALEQYF
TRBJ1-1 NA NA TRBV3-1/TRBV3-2 TGTGCCAGCAGCCAGATAGGAGGGAACACTGAAGCTTTCTTT CASSQIGGNTEAFF
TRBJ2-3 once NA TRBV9 TGTGCCAGCAGCGTAGCCCACGCCTCGGCAGATACGCAGTATTTT CASSVAHASADTQYF
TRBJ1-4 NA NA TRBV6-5 TGTGCCAGCAGGACGCAGGGGCGACCCCAGGAAAAACTGTTTTTT CASRTQGRPQEKLFF
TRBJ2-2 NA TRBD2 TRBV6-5 TGTGCCAGCAGAGGCGGGAGGGCCACCGGGGAGCTGTTTTTT CASRGGRATGELFF
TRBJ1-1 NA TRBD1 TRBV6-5 TGTGCCAGCAGTTACTCGAACAGGGGGCTTACTGAAGCTTTCTTT CASSYSNRGLTEAFF
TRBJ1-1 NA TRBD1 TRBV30 TGTGCCTGGACGCGGACAGGAAAGCCTCTGAACACTGAAGCTTTCTTT CAWTRTGKPLNTEAFF
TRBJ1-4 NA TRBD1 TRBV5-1 TGCGCCAGCAGCGACGCCCCGGGACAGCCAAATGAAAAACTGTTTTTT CASSDAPGQPNEKLFF
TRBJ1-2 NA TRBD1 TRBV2 TGTGCCAGCAGTGAATGGAGGGACAGGGGCTATGGCTACACCTTC CASSEWRDRGYGYTF